The following is a T cell receptor (beta chain) sequence with its context. Its antigen is unidentified. One junction end disagrees with the germline gene, perhaps due to a read error. A constant-region primer primed TCR beta cDNA synthesis from 400 to 550 ng of total RNA. A slightly modified ARM-PCR protocol with three nested multiplex PCR rounds produced these TCR beta libraries. TCRdb ran MiXCR on the multiplex PCR reads and lists one entry per CDR3 protein. Altogether 100,000 or so distinct CDR3 sequences are present, 82% being singletons, with the ten largest covering about a fifth. This sample was included in a study of tumor-infiltrating lymphocytes in primary liver carcinoma. Study observations and caveats: Compared with tumor region pairs, tumor-adjacent and tumor-blood pairs overlapped less. About 7.5-24% of top clones, no more, were shared by all five regions.

Unsorted bulk tissue, about 20-32 mg of it, served as the source for co-extraction of RNA and DNA. Cases comprised patients with primary liver carcinoma who received surgical resection. Chronic HBV infection, which was untreated, was present in the patients. This sequence was found in a man in his forties with primary liver carcinoma and hepatitis B virus infection. The sequenced sample was liver tumor tissue from sampling region 3. Subset indicated: tumor region T3, left-lateral pole.

The CDR3 bases are TGCAGGGTGATAACGGGGGGCACTGATGCTTTCTTT. It yields the protein CRVITGGTDAFF. V usage is TRBV29-1 and J usage is TRBJ1-1; D possibly corresponds to TRBD1 (6 bases). Germline V gene lookup returns CDR1 SQVTM and CDR2 ANQGSEA. The CDR3 has 12 residues. Filled out from reference TRBV29-1 and TRBJ1-1, the complete variable domain reads SAVISQKPSRDICQRGTSLTIQCQVDSQVTMMFWYRQQPGQSLTLIATANQGSEATYESGFVIDKFPISRPNLTFSTLTVSNMSPEDSSIYLCRVITGGTDAFFGQGTRLTVV.